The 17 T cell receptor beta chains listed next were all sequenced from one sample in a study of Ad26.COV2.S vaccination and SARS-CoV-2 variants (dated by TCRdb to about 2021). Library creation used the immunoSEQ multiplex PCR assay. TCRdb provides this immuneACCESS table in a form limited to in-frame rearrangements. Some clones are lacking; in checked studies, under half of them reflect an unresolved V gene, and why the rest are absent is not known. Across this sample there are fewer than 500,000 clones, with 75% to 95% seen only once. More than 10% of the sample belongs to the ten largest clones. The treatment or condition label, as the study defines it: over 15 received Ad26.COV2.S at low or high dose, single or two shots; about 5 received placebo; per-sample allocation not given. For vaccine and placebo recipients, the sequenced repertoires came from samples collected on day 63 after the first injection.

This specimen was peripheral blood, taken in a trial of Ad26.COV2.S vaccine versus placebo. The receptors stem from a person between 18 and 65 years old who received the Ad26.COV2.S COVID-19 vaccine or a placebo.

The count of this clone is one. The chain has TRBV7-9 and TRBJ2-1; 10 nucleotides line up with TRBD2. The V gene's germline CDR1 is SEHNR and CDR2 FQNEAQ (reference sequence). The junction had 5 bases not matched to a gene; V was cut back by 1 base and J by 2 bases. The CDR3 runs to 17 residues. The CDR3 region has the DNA TGTGCCAGCAGCTTAGAGCCTAGCGGGAGACCCTACAATGAGCAGTTCTTC. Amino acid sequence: CASSLEPSGRPYNEQFF.

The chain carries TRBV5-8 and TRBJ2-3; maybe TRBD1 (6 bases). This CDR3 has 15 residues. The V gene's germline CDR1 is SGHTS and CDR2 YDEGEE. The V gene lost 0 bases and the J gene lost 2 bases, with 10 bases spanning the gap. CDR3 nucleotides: TGTGCCAGCAGCTTGGGACAGGTGTCCACAGATACGCAGTATTTT. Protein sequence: CASSLGQVSTDTQYF. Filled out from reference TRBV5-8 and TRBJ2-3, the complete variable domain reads EAGVTQSPTHLIKTRGQQATLRCSPISGHTSVYWYQQALGLGLQFLLWYDEGEERNRGNFPPRFSGRQFPNYSSELNVNALELEDSALYLCASSLGQVSTDTQYFGPGTRLTVL.

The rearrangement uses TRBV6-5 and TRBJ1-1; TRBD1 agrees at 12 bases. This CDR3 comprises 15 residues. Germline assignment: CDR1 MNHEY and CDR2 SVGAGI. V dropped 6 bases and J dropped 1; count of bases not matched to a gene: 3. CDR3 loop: CASRGQGAWNTEAFF. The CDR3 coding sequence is TGTGCCAGCAGGGGACAGGGGGCTTGGAACACTGAAGCTTTCTTT.

The CDR3 nucleotides read TGTGCCACCAGTGATGGGGACAGGGGGCAAGGCTACACCTTC. Residues: CATSDGDRGQGYTF. The rearrangement links TRBV24-1 to TRBJ1-2, with TRBD1 identical over 12 bases. Germline V gene lookup returns CDR1 KGHDR and CDR2 SFDVKD. V dropped 3 bases and J dropped 8; count of bases not matched to a gene: 3. The CDR3 runs to 14 residues.

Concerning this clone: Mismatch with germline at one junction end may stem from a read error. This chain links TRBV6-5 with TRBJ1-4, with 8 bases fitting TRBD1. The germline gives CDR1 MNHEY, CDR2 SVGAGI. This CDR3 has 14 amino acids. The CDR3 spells CASSLTGQAEKLFF. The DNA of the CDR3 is TGTGCTAGCAGTTTAACGGGACAGGCCGAAAAACTGTTTTTT.

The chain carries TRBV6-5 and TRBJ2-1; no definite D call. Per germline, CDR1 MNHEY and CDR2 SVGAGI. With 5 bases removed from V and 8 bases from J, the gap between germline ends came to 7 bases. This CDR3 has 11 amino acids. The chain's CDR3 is CASSTWDEQFF. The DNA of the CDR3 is TGTGCCAGCAGTACTTGGGATGAGCAGTTCTTC.

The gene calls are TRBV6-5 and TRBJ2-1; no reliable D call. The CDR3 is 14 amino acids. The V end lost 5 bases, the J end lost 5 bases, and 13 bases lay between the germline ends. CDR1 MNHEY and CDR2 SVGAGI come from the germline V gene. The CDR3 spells CASSPLGSHNEQFF. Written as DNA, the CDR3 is TGTGCCAGCAGTCCTTTGGGTTCCCACAATGAGCAGTTCTTC.

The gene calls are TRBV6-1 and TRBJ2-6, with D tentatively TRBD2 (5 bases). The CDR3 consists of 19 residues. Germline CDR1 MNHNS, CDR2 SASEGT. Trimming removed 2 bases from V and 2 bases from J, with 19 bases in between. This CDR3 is CASSELWLLGDPGANVLTF. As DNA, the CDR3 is TGTGCCAGCAGTGAATTATGGTTATTGGGAGATCCTGGGGCCAACGTCCTGACTTTC.

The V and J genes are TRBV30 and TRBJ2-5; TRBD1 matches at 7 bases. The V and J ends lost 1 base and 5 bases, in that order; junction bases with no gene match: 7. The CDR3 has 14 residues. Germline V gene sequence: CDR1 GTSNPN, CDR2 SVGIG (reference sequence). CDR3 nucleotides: TGTGCCTGGAGTGCAAGGGGGCTGCGGGAGACCCAGTACTTC. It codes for CAWSARGLRETQYF. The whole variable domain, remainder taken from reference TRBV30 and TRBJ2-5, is SQTIHQWPATLVQPVGSPLSLECTVEGTSNPNLYWYRQAAGRGLQLLFYSVGIGQISSEVPQNLSASRPQDRQFILSSKKLLLSDSGFYLCAWSARGLRETQYFGPGTRLLVL.

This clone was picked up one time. The CDR3 here is CASSLGGAEGSYNEQFF. The CDR3 DNA follows: TGTGCCAGCAGCTTAGGCGGGGCGGAAGGCTCCTACAATGAGCAGTTCTTC. This sequence joins TRBV7-9 and TRBJ2-1; a possible D gene is TRBD2 (6 bases). In germline, CDR1 is SEHNR, CDR2 FQNEAQ (reference sequence). The CDR3 has 17 amino acids. V lost 1 base to trimming and J lost 0 bases, with 13 bases between them.

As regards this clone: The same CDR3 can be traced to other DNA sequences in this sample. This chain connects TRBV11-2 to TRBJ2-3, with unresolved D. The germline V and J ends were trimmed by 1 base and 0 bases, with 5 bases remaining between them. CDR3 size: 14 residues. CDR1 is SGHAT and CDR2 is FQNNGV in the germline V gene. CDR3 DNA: TGTGCCAGCAGCTTAGGAACTAGCACAGATACGCAGTATTTT. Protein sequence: CASSLGTSTDTQYF.

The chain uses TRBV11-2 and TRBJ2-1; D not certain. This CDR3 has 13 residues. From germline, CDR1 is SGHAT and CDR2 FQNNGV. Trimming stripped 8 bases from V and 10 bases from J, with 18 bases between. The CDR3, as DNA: TGTGCCAGCTCCCAGCCCGTAATGGGGGAGCAGTTCTTC. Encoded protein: CASSQPVMGEQFF.

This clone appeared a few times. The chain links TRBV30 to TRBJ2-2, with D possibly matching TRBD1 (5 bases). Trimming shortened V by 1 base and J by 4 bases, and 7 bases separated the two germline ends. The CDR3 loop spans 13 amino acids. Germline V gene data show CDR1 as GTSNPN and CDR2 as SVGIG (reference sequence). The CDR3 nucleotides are TGTGCCTGGAGTGGACAGAGCACCGGGGAGCTGTTTTTT. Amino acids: CAWSGQSTGELFF.

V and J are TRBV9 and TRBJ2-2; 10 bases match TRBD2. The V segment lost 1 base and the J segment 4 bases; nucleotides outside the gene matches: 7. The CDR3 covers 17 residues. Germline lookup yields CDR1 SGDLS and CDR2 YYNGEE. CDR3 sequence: CASSVKWGLARTGELFF. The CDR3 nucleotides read TGTGCCAGCAGCGTAAAGTGGGGACTAGCGCGCACCGGGGAGCTGTTTTTT.

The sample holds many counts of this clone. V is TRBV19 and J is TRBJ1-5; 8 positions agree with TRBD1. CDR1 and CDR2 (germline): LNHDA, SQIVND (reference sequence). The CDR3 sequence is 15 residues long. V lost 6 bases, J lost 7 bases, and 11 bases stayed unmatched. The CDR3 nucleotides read TGTGCCAGTAGATTAGACAGGGGTGAGGGCCAGCCCCAGCATTTT. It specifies CASRLDRGEGQPQHF.

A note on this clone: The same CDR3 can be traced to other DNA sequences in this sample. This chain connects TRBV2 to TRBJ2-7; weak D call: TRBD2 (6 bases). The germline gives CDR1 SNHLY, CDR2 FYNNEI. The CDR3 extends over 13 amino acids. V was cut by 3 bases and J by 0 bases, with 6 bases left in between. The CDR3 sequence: CASSDGSSYEQYF. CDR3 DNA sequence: TGTGCCAGCAGTGACGGGAGCTCCTACGAGCAGTACTTC. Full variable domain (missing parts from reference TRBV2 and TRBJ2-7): EPEVTQTPSHQVTQMGQEVILRCVPISNHLYFYWYRQILGQKVEFLVSFYNNEISEKSEIFDDQFSVERPDGSNFTLKIRSTKLEDSAMYFCASSDGSSYEQYFGPGTRLTVT.

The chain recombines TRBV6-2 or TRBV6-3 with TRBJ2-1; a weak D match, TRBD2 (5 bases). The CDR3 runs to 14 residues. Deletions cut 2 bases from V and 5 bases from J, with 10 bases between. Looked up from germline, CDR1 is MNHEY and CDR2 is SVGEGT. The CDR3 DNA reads TGTGCCAGCAGTTACCTGTTGCGGGACAATGAGCAGTTCTTC. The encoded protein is CASSYLLRDNEQFF.